These 13 T cell receptor beta chains came from one sample sequenced in a study of T cell changes during pregnancy in multiple sclerosis. Only in-frame clones appear in the TCRdb table, and some are missing; sequencing was by immunoSEQ multiplex PCR. This table has approximately 29,000 clones, roughly 89% appearing once. Material: CD4+ T cells from peripheral blood mononuclear cells, obtained in the second trimester of pregnancy. These receptors were taken from a female donor with multiple sclerosis, enrolled in a pregnancy study.

The table lists this clone with a count of one. V gene TRBV11-2 combines with J gene TRBJ2-1, with 11 bases that match TRBD2. V trimming: 2 bases; J trimming: 7 bases; junction bases outside the gene matches: 10. Germline assignment: CDR1 SGHAT and CDR2 FQNNGV. The CDR3 totals 17 residues. In nucleotides, the CDR3 is TGTGCCAGCAGCTTACTAGCGGGGGGACTCGGGCCAAATGAGCAGTTCTTC. This sequence encodes CASSLLAGGLGPNEQFF.

The CDR3 is CAISAVGPIQFF. CDR3 bases: TGTGCCATCAGTGCGGTTGGTCCCATTCAGTTCTTC. The chain recombines TRBV10-3 with TRBJ2-1, with D unresolved. The CDR3 has 12 amino acids. V lost 4 bases to trimming and J lost 13 bases, with 14 bases between them. Germline values: CDR1 ENHRY, CDR2 SYGVKD.

The rearrangement links TRBV4-1 to TRBJ1-4; D is ambiguous. Germline CDR1 and CDR2: MGHRA and YSYEKL. V was pared by 4 bases and J by 8 bases, with 11 bases between. The CDR3 totals 13 residues. The chain's CDR3 is CASSLVRAEKLFF. CDR3 nucleotide sequence: TGCGCCAGCAGCCTAGTGCGGGCAGAAAAACTGTTTTTT.

The gene calls are TRBV11-3 and TRBJ2-1, with 7 bases lining up with TRBD2. The CDR3 spans 14 residues. With 5 bases clipped from V and 0 bases from J, the junction kept 1 base outside the gene matches. CDR1 SGHNT and CDR2 YENEEA come from the germline V gene. The CDR3 sequence: CASSPGGSYNEQFF. DNA for the CDR3: TGTGCCAGCAGCCCGGGGGGCTCCTACAATGAGCAGTTCTTC.

J is TRBJ2-5 and V is TRBV2, with TRBD2 identical over 7 bases. The DNA end lines up better with TRBJ2-7; the J call may be wrong. This CDR3 spans 14 amino acids. Germline-derived CDR1 and CDR2 are SNHLY and FYNNEI. This chain's CDR3 is CASSPSGFSYEQYF. Written as DNA, the CDR3 is TGTGCCAGCAGTCCTAGCGGTTTCTCCTACGAGCAGTACTTC.

The chain employs TRBV28 and TRBJ1-1, with a weak D call TRBD1 (6 bases). V lost 7 bases and J lost 11, with 14 bases in between. Germline-derived CDR1 and CDR2 are MDHEN and SYDVKM. The CDR3 has 11 amino acids. The CDR3 sequence is CASNRAGVAFF. The CDR3 DNA follows: TGTGCCAGCAATCGGGCAGGGGTGGCTTTCTTT. Drawing the rest from reference TRBV28 and TRBJ1-1, the complete variable domain is DVKVTQSSRYLVKRTGEKVFLECVQDMDHENMFWYRQDPGLGLRLIYFSYDVKMKEKGDIPEGYSVSREKKERFSLILESASTNQTSMYLCASNRAGVAFFGQGTRLTVV.

Here the CDR3 DNA reads TGTGCCTGGAGTGTACTGACAGGGTACGGGGAGCTGTTTTTT. Residues: CAWSVLTGYGELFF. The chain is built from TRBV30 and TRBJ2-2; the match to TRBD1 covers 7 bases. With V trimmed by 0 bases and J by 7 bases, 5 bases remained unmatched. Germline values: CDR1 GTSNPN, CDR2 SVGIG (reference sequence). This CDR3 is 14 amino acids long. Full variable domain (missing parts from reference TRBV30 and TRBJ2-2): SQTIHQWPATLVQPVGSPLSLECTVEGTSNPNLYWYRQAAGRGLQLLFYSVGIGQISSEVPQNLSASRPQDRQFILSSKKLLLSDSGFYLCAWSVLTGYGELFFGEGSRLTVL.

This clone was recorded once. The V and J genes are TRBV28 and TRBJ2-7, with D hard to call. Trimming took off 5 bases at V and 6 bases at J, with 14 bases between the two ends. From germline, CDR1 is MDHEN and CDR2 SYDVKM. There are 13 residues in the CDR3. CDR3 bases: TGTGCCAGCAGTCCTATCCCGGGTGGCGAGCAGTACTTC. Amino acid sequence: CASSPIPGGEQYF.

V is TRBV5-1 and J is TRBJ2-7; 10 nucleotides line up with TRBD2. Germline V CDR1 and CDR2: SGHRS, YFSETQ. The CDR3 length is 16 residues. Trimming at V came to 0 bases and at J to 2 bases, leaving 5 bases not matched to a gene. In DNA form, the CDR3 reads TGCGCCAGCAGCTTGGGGAATAGCGGGGGGACCTACGAGCAGTACTTC. Its translation is CASSLGNSGGTYEQYF.

This sequence joins TRBV2 and TRBJ2-3; TRBD2 might be the D (5 bases). There are 13 residues in the CDR3. Germline-derived CDR1 and CDR2 are SNHLY and FYNNEI. Trimming removed 7 bases from V and 3 bases from J, with 11 bases in between. CDR3 protein: CASNIAITDTQYF. DNA for the CDR3: TGTGCCAGCAACATAGCGATAACAGATACGCAGTATTTT.

The chain carries TRBV13 and TRBJ2-3, with 7 positions matching TRBD1. V lost 5 bases and J lost 5; bases outside the gene matches: 1. Germline V lookup: CDR1 PRHDT, CDR2 FYEKMQ (reference sequence). The CDR3 sequence is 12 residues long. CDR3 bases: TGTGCCAGCAGCCCAGGGGGAGATACGCAGTATTTT. Amino acids: CASSPGGDTQYF.

The J gene is TRBJ1-3, the V gene TRBV18; perhaps TRBD1 as D (5 bases). V was trimmed by 3 bases and J by 0 bases, leaving 18 bases between them. The CDR3 has 18 residues. The germline V gene has CDR1 KGHSH and CDR2 LQKENI. The CDR3 region is CASSPLSTRGSSGNTIYF. In DNA, the CDR3 is TGTGCCAGCTCACCCCTCAGTACGCGGGGGAGCTCTGGAAACACCATATATTTT. Filled out from reference TRBV18 and TRBJ1-3, the complete variable domain reads NAGVMQNPRHLVRRRGQEARLRCSPMKGHSHVYWYRQLPEEGLKFMVYLQKENIIDESGMPKERFSAEFPKEGPSILRIQQVVRGDSAAYFCASSPLSTRGSSGNTIYFGEGSWLTVV.

The CDR3, as DNA: TGTGCCAGCAGCCCCAGGGGGCGCGACGGGGAGCTGTTTTTT. Translated, it gives CASSPRGRDGELFF. The chain recombines TRBV5-4 with TRBJ2-2; TRBD1 agrees at 8 bases. This CDR3 has 14 amino acids. Germline CDR1 reads SGHNT; CDR2 reads YYREEE (reference sequence). Trimming removed 4 bases from V and 7 bases from J; junction bases left unmatched: 6. The variable domain in full, with the rest retrieved from reference TRBV5-4 and TRBJ2-2, is ETGVTQSPTHLIKTRGQQVTLRCSSQSGHNTVSWYQQALGQGPQFIFQYYREEENGRGNFPPRFSGLQFPNYSSELNVNALELDDSALYLCASSPRGRDGELFFGEGSRLTVL.